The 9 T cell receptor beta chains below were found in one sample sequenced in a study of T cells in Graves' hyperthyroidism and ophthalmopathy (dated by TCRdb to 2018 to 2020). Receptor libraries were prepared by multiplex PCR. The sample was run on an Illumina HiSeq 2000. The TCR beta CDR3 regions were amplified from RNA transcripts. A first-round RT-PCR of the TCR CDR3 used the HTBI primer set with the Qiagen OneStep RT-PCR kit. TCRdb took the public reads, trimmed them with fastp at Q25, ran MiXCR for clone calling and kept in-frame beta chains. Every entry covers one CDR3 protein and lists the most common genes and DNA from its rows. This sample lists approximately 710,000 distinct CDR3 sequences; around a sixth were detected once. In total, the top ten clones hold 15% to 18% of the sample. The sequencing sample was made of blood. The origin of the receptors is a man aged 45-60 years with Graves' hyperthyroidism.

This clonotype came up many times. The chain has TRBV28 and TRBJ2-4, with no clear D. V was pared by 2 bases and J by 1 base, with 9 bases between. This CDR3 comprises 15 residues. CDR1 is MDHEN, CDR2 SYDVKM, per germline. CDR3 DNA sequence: TGTGCCAGCAGTTTAGGGTTGTCCGCCAAAAACATTCAGTACTTC. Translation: CASSLGLSAKNIQYF.

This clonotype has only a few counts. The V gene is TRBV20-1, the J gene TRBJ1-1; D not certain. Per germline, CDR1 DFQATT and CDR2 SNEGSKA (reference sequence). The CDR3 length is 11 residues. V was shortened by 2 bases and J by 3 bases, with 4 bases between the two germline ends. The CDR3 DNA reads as TGCAGTGCTAGATCCTACACTGAAGCTTTCTTT. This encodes CSARSYTEAFF.

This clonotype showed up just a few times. The CDR3 DNA is TGTGCCAGCAGCCAGAGACCAGGTTTCGACGAGCAGTACTTC. Residues: CASSQRPGFDEQYF. V and J are TRBV3-1 and TRBJ2-7; no clear D gene. The germline V gene encodes CDR1 LGHDT and CDR2 YNNKEL (reference sequence). This CDR3 is built from 14 residues. Trimming pared 3 bases from V and 5 bases from J, leaving 14 bases between.

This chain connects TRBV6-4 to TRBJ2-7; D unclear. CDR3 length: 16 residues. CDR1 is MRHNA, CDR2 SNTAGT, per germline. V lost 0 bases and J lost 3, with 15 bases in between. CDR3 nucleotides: TGTGCCAGCAGTGACTCGCCAGACAACCCTCTCTACGAGCAGTACTTC. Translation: CASSDSPDNPLYEQYF.

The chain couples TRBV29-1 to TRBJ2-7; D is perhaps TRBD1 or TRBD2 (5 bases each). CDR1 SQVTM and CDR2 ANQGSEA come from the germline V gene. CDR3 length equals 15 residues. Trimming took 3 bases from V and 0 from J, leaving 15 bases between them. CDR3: CSVEDGTQASYEQYF. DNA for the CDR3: TGCAGCGTTGAGGACGGGACGCAGGCCTCCTACGAGCAGTACTTC.

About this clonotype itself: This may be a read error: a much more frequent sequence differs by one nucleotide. Here the CDR3 reads CASSSLDRGLTDTQYF. The CDR3 DNA reads TGTGCCAGCAGTTCTTTGGACAGGGGGCTCACAGATACGCAGTATTTT. The chain employs TRBV28 and TRBJ2-3; 11 bases fit TRBD1. CDR1 is MDHEN and CDR2 is SYDVKM in the germline V gene. This CDR3 region has 16 residues. V lost 4 bases and J lost 2; bases outside the gene matches: 5. Looking up the rest from reference TRBV28 and TRBJ2-3 gives the full variable domain: DVKVTQSSRYLVKRTGEKVFLECVQDMDHENMFWYRQDPGLGLRLIYFSYDVKMKEKGDIPEGYSVSREKKERFSLILESASTNQTSMYLCASSSLDRGLTDTQYFGPGTRLTVL.

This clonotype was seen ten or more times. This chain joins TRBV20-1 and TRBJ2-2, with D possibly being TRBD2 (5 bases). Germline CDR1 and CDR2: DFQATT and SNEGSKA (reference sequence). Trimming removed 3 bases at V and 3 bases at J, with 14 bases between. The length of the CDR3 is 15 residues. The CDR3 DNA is TGCAGTGCTAGGCGATGGACTTTCTACACCGGGGAGCTGTTTTTT. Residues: CSARRWTFYTGELFF.

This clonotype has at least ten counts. CDR3 sequence reads: CAWATGFNEKLFF. As DNA, the CDR3 is TGTGCCTGGGCTACAGGGTTTAATGAAAAACTGTTTTTT. The V and J genes are TRBV30 and TRBJ1-4; D possibly corresponds to TRBD1 (6 bases). Between the trimmed V and J ends, which lost 5 bases and 4 bases, there was a span of 11 bases. Germline CDR1 is GTSNPN and CDR2 is SVGIG (reference sequence). The CDR3 extends over 13 amino acids.

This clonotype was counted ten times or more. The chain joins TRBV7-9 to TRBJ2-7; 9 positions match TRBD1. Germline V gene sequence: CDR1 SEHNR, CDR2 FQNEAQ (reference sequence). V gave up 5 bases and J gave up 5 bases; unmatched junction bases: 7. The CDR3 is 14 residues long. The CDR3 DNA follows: TGTGCCAGCAGCACCCGGGACAGGGTCCACGAGCAGTACTTC. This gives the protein CASSTRDRVHEQYF.